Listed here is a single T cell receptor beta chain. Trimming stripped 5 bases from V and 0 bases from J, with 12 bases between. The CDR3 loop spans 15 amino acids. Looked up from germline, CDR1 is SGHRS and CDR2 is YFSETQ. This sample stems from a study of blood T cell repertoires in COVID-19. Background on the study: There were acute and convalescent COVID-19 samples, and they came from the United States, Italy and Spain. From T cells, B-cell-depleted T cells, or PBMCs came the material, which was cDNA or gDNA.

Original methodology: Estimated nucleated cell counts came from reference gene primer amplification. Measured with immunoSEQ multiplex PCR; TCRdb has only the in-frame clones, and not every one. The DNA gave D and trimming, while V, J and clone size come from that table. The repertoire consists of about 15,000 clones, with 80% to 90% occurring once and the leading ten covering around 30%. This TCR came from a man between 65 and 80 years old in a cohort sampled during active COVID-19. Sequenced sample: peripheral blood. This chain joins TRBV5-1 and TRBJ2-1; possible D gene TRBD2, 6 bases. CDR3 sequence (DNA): TGCGCCAGCAGAGAAGGGACTGGCTCCTACAATGAGCAGTTCTTC. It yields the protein CASREGTGSYNEQFF.